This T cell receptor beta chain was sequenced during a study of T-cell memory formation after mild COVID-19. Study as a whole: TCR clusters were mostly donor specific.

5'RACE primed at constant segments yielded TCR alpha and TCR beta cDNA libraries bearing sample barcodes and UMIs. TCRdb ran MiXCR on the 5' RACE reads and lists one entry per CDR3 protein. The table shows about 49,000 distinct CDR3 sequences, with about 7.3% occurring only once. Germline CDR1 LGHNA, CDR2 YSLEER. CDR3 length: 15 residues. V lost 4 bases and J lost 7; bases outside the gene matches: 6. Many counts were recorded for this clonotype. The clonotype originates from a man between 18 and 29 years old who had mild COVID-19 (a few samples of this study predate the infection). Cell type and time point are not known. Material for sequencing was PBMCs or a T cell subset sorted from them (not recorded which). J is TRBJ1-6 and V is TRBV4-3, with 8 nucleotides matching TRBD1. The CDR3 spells CASSRTTGGNSPLHF. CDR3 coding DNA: TGCGCCAGCAGCCGAACAACAGGGGGAAATTCACCCCTCCACTTT.